The 27 T cell receptor beta chains below were found in one sample sequenced in a study of post-analysis software for immune sequencing data. Study-level results: Controls had lower frequencies than patients of four or five TRBV segments, which included TRBV5-6, TRBV5-1 and TRBV20-1.

Antigen specificity for these receptors is unknown. The TCR beta cDNA libraries carried unique molecular identifiers. Each CDR3 protein gets one entry after TCRdb re-called the PCR reads with MiXCR. This sample has around 200,000 distinct CDR3 sequences, with about 30% found just once. Sequenced material: blood. The receptor set was obtained from a girl between 2 and 17 years old with multiple sclerosis.

With regard to this clonotype: A much larger clonotype is one base distant, so this may be a read error. The chain joins TRBV10-3 to TRBJ2-1; TRBD2 agrees at 8 bases. The J segment lost 9 bases and the V segment lost 3 bases, leaving 19 bases of the junction unmatched. The CDR3 runs 18 residues. Germline V gene sequence: CDR1 ENHRY, CDR2 SYGVKD. The CDR3: CAISEITGIGGGGLEQFF. The CDR3, as DNA: TGTGCCATCAGTGAAATTACAGGGATTGGGGGCGGGGGGCTTGAGCAGTTCTTC.

This clonotype occurred a few times. The rearrangement uses TRBV5-1 and TRBJ2-3; D may correspond to TRBD1 or TRBD2 (5 bases each). CDR3 size: 14 residues. V lost 1 base and J lost 5, with 11 bases in between. The germline V gene encodes CDR1 SGHRS and CDR2 YFSETQ. This CDR3 is CASSLMRGVDTQYF. CDR3 coding DNA: TGCGCCAGCAGCTTGATGAGAGGGGTAGATACGCAGTATTTT.

This clonotype has only one observation. A much larger clone differs from this one at a single base, so this may be a read error. The chain has TRBV5-5 and TRBJ2-5; D not certain. Trimming removed 4 bases at V and 2 bases at J, with 12 bases between. Germline loops: CDR1 SGHKS, CDR2 YYEKEE (reference sequence). The CDR3 spans 14 residues. The CDR3 reads CASSISVGQETQYF. The CDR3 nucleotides read TGTGCCAGCAGCATCTCTGTGGGACAAGAGACCCAGTACTTC.

For the CDR3, the DNA is TGTGCCAGCAGCCCAGGGCCGGGACAGGGTTCTACTGAAGCTTTCTTT. Amino acid sequence: CASSPGPGQGSTEAFF. The J gene is TRBJ1-1, the V gene TRBV7-9; 9 bases are shared with TRBD1. CDR3 size: 16 residues. The V and J ends lost 5 bases and 5 bases, in that order; junction bases with no gene match: 12. CDR1 SEHNR and CDR2 FQNEAQ come from the germline V gene (reference sequence).

The sample holds a few counts of this clonotype. The rearrangement links TRBV6-2 or TRBV6-3 to TRBJ2-3; 7 positions match TRBD1. V gave up 6 bases and J gave up 1 base; unmatched junction bases: 10. The CDR3 contains 16 residues. CDR1 MNHEY and CDR2 SVGEGT come from the germline V gene. For the CDR3, the DNA is TGTGCCAGCAGGGCCCGACAGGGATCGGGCACAGATACGCAGTATTTT. Translating it yields CASRARQGSGTDTQYF.

The rearrangement uses TRBV18 and TRBJ2-5, with 9 positions matching TRBD1. V gave up 5 bases and J gave up 5 bases; unmatched junction bases: 12. Germline V CDR1 and CDR2: KGHSH, LQKENI. The CDR3 consists of 16 residues. The CDR3: CASSATGQGLGETQYF. The CDR3 nucleotides are TGTGCCAGCTCAGCCACCGGACAGGGGCTGGGGGAGACCCAGTACTTC.

Concerning this clonotype: One base away lies a much larger clone, so this may be a sequencing read error. This chain links TRBV28 with TRBJ2-1; 12 nucleotides agree with TRBD2. TRBJ2-7 explains the end of the DNA better; the J call may be wrong. There are 17 residues in the CDR3. CDR1 and CDR2 (germline): MDHEN, SYDVKM. The CDR3 spells CASSGLAGSSSYNEQYF. CDR3 in DNA: TGTGCCAGCAGCGGACTAGCGGGATCCAGCTCCTACAATGAGCAGTACTTC.

On this clonotype itself: A single base separates this from a much larger clone, so it may be a read error. The rearrangement uses TRBV3-1 and TRBJ2-7; no clear D. CDR3 length: 15 amino acids. Per the germline V gene, CDR1 is LGHDT and CDR2 is YNNKEL (reference sequence). CDR3 region: CACSQGWKGSYEQYF. As DNA, the CDR3 is TGTGCCTGCAGCCAAGGCTGGAAGGGCTCCTACGAGCAGTACTTC.

This clonotype was recorded at least ten times. The chain uses TRBV15 and TRBJ2-7, with 8 bases fitting TRBD1. The CDR3 extends over 16 amino acids. Germline V CDR1 and CDR2: LNHNV, YYDKDF (reference sequence). J gave up 6 bases and V 1 base, and 11 bases lay outside the gene matches. The CDR3 nucleotides are TGTGCCACCAGCAGAGGTCTCCCGGGACAGGCCCTCGAGCAGTACTTC. Amino acid sequence: CATSRGLPGQALEQYF. The full variable domain, in which reference TRBV15 and TRBJ2-7 provide the parts outside the CDR3, is DAMVIQNPRYQVTQFGKPVTLSCSQTLNHNVMYWYQQKSSQAPKLLFHYYDKDFNNEADTPDNFQSRRPNTSFCFLDIRSPGLGDTAMYLCATSRGLPGQALEQYFGPGTRLTVT.

The V and J genes are TRBV3-1 and TRBJ2-3; 7 bases fit TRBD2. With 6 bases clipped from V and 4 bases from J, the junction kept 4 bases outside the gene matches. Germline CDR1 and CDR2: LGHDT and YNNKEL (reference sequence). This CDR3 region has 13 residues. Written as DNA, the CDR3 is TGTGCCAGCAGGCGGGGGTCATCAGATACGCAGTATTTT. It yields the protein CASRRGSSDTQYF.

There are a few counts of this clonotype. The V and J genes are TRBV27 and TRBJ2-3; TRBD2 matches 11 bases. Per germline, CDR1 MNHEY and CDR2 SMNVEV (reference sequence). The CDR3 extends over 16 amino acids. The trim removed 5 bases at V and 0 bases at J, leaving 4 bases unmatched. The CDR3 bases are TGTGCCAGCAGTCGGAGGACTAGCGGGAGCACAGATACGCAGTATTTT. Translation: CASSRRTSGSTDTQYF.

This clonotype was seen at least ten times. The V call is TRBV10-1, the J call TRBJ2-7; a possible D gene is TRBD1 (6 bases). The CDR3 consists of 13 residues. V was cut by 2 bases and J by 8 bases, with 13 bases left in between. The V gene's germline CDR1 is WNHNN and CDR2 SYGVQD (reference sequence). For the CDR3, the DNA is TGCGCCAGCAGTGAGAAAAAAGACAGGAAGCAGTACTTC. It specifies CASSEKKDRKQYF.

This clonotype was detected a few times. The chain links TRBV20-1 to TRBJ2-1, with 8 bases that match TRBD2. The CDR3 is made up of 17 amino acids. The V gene's germline CDR1 is DFQATT and CDR2 SNEGSKA (reference sequence). V lost 0 bases to trimming and J lost 4 bases; unmatched junction nucleotides: 11. The CDR3 sequence is CSARDIGRGGRYNEQFF. For the CDR3, the DNA is TGCAGTGCTAGAGATATCGGGAGGGGCGGAAGATACAATGAGCAGTTCTTC.

In this sample, this clonotype turned up many times. In DNA form, the CDR3 reads TGTGCCAGCTCACCTGGACAGGGGTTCAACAATGAGCAGTTCTTC. Protein sequence: CASSPGQGFNNEQFF. The rearrangement uses TRBV18 and TRBJ2-1; 9 bases are shared with TRBD1. The CDR3 extends over 15 amino acids. Germline trimming cut 3 bases from V and 5 bases from J; bases unmatched to any gene: 5. CDR1 KGHSH and CDR2 LQKENI come from the germline V gene.

Concerning this clonotype: A much larger clone sits a single nucleotide away, making a read error possible. CDR3 sequence (DNA): TGTGCCAGCAGCTTAGAATCGACGGCTTCATACGAGCGGTACTTC. Amino acid sequence: CASSLESTASYERYF. The chain joins TRBV7-8 to TRBJ2-7; D is unclear. The CDR3 is 15 residues long. Germline V lookup: CDR1 SGHVS, CDR2 FQNEAQ.

The rearrangement links TRBV6-5 to TRBJ2-7, with 8 bases matching TRBD1. With 4 bases clipped from V and 7 bases from J, the junction kept 15 bases outside the gene matches. Germline V gene data show CDR1 as MNHEY and CDR2 as SVGAGI. There are 16 residues in the CDR3. The CDR3 DNA is TGTGCCAGCAGTTCCCTCGAGGACAGGGTCCACAATGAGCAGTACTTC. Its translation: CASSSLEDRVHNEQYF.

As to this clonotype: The junction differs from germline at one of its ends, possibly a read error. The gene calls are TRBV12-3 or TRBV12-4 and TRBJ2-3; D ambiguous. This CDR3 is 11 amino acids long. CDR3 in amino acids: CASTTADAQYF. The CDR3 region has the DNA TGTGCCAGCACCACGGCAGATGCGCAGTATTTT.

This clonotype was picked up one time. Since a much larger clone is just one base distant, this may be a read error. The chain links TRBV20-1 to TRBJ2-1; 9 nucleotides match TRBD2. CDR1 is DFQATT and CDR2 is SNEGSKA in the germline V gene (reference sequence). The V segment lost 3 bases and the J segment 10 bases; nucleotides outside the gene matches: 16. The CDR3 covers 16 residues. DNA for the CDR3: TGCAGTGCTAGGACGCGGACTAGCGAAAGCTCCTACGAGCAGTTCTTC. Translated: CSARTRTSESSYEQFF.

This clonotype showed up many times. The chain carries TRBV7-3 and TRBJ1-2, with 10 positions matching TRBD1. The germline V gene has CDR1 SGHTA and CDR2 FQGTGA. The V and J ends lost 3 bases and 4 bases, in that order; junction bases with no gene match: 2. There are 14 residues in the CDR3. CDR3 protein: CASSLRQGAYGYTF. CDR3 in DNA: TGTGCCAGCAGCTTGCGACAGGGGGCCTATGGCTACACCTTC.

V and J are TRBV29-1 and TRBJ2-1; D ambiguous. The CDR3 is made up of 15 amino acids. Trimming cost V 4 bases and J 9 bases, with 22 bases left between them. Per the germline V gene, CDR1 is SQVTM and CDR2 is ANQGSEA. The CDR3 DNA is TGCAGCGTTGGCCACCAGCTCGGCATTCCCCCTGAGCAGTTCTTC. It is translated as CSVGHQLGIPPEQFF.

At least ten counts were recorded for this clonotype. This chain joins TRBV7-2 and TRBJ1-5; the D gene is possibly TRBD1 (6 bases). From germline, CDR1 is SGHTA and CDR2 FQGNSA. V gave up 1 base and J gave up 0 bases, with 16 bases separating them. This CDR3 region has 18 residues. CDR3 sequence: CASSLVRGLPYSNQPQHF. In DNA form, the CDR3 reads TGTGCCAGCAGCTTAGTCCGGGGGCTACCATATAGCAATCAGCCCCAGCATTTT.

This clonotype was recorded many times. The gene calls are TRBV29-1 and TRBJ1-4; D is ambiguous. V lost 6 bases and J 4 bases, leaving 15 bases between the germline ends. Per germline, CDR1 SQVTM and CDR2 ANQGSEA. There are 14 residues in the CDR3. The CDR3 sequence: CSVSNRENNEKLFF. The CDR3 coding sequence is TGCAGCGTCTCCAACCGGGAGAATAATGAAAAACTGTTTTTT.

This chain joins TRBV20-1 and TRBJ1-5; the D gene is possibly TRBD1 (6 bases). Germline V gives CDR1 DFQATT, CDR2 SNEGSKA (reference sequence). The V and J ends lost 0 bases and 1 base respectively, with 13 bases between them. This CDR3 contains 16 residues. CDR3 bases: TGCAGTGCTAGAGATTACAGGGATGGGAGCAATCAGCCCCAGCATTTT. Its protein product is CSARDYRDGSNQPQHF.

This clonotype has a handful of counts. The rearrangement links TRBV6-1 to TRBJ2-7; the match to TRBD1 covers 11 bases. The CDR3 is 13 residues long. CDR1 MNHNS and CDR2 SASEGT come from the germline V gene. The junction had 6 bases not matched to a gene; V was cut back by 8 bases and J by 6 bases. CDR3 nucleotide sequence: TGTGCCAGCCTCCGGGACAGGGGGGCCGAGCAGTACTTC. It specifies CASLRDRGAEQYF.

This clonotype occurred many times. The V gene is TRBV29-1, the J gene TRBJ1-1; D is unclear. Per the germline V gene, CDR1 is SQVTM and CDR2 is ANQGSEA. This CDR3 is 11 amino acids long. V shed 4 bases and J shed 0 bases, with 3 bases lying between them. CDR3 coding DNA: TGCAGCGTTGTGGTGAACACTGAAGCTTTCTTT. This gives the protein CSVVVNTEAFF.

This clonotype was detected a few times. The V call is TRBV7-3, the J call TRBJ2-3; D is perhaps TRBD2 (7 bases). This CDR3 is built from 15 residues. The germline V gene encodes CDR1 SGHTA and CDR2 FQGTGA. V was trimmed by 4 bases and J by 5 bases, leaving 16 bases between them. CDR3 coding DNA: TGTGCCAGCAGCTGGGGGGGGGGCACTGGAGATACGCAGTATTTT. It is translated as CASSWGGGTGDTQYF.

This clonotype was observed at least ten times. This sequence joins TRBV20-1 and TRBJ1-2, with D unclear. Deletions cut 6 bases from V and 0 bases from J, with 11 bases between. CDR3 length: 13 amino acids. The germline CDR1 and CDR2 sequences are DFQATT and SNEGSKA (reference sequence). Written as DNA, the CDR3 is TGCAGTGCGGCACAGTTAGCTAACTATGGCTACACCTTC. It yields the protein CSAAQLANYGYTF.